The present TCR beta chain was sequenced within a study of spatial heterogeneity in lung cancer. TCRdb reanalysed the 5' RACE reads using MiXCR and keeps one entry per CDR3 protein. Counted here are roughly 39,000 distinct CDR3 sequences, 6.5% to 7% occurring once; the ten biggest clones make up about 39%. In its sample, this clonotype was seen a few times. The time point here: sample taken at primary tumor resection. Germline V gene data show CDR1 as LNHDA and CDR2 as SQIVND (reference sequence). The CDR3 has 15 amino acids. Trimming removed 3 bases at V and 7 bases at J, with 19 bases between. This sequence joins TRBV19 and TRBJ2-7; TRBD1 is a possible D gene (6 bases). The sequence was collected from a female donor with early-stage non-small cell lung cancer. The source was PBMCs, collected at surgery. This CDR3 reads CASSIRDTVGGEQYF. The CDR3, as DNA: TGTGCCAGTAGTATCCGGGACACCGTAGGAGGAGAGCAGTACTTC.